This entry features one T cell receptor beta chain sequence. The sample carries other DNA sequences with the same CDR3. The CDR3 is 13 amino acids. Trimming removed 5 bases from V and 5 bases from J; junction bases left unmatched: 5. CDR1 is SGHTA, CDR2 FQGNSA, per germline. The sample comes from a study of cytomegalovirus exposure and HLA in healthy donors. Regarding donors, all were healthy bone marrow donors. Primers for the PCR totalled 60 Vbeta and 13 Jbeta. Method: immunoSEQ multiplex PCR; TCRdb's copy keeps in-frame clones and lacks some. The sample has around 120,000 clones, over 80% seen once. The chain has TRBV7-2 and TRBJ2-7; 8 positions match TRBD1. This TCR was recovered from a man aged 50 to 59 in good health and CMV-seronegative. Material: PBMCs. The CDR3 DNA sequence: TGTGCCAGCAGCCTCCGGACAGGGAACGAGCAGTACTTC. Encoded protein: CASSLRTGNEQYF.